This TCR beta chain originates from a study of cytomegalovirus exposure and HLA in healthy donors. Study results and caveats: Investigators reported fewer than 200 TCR beta chains as tied to cytomegalovirus.

The study ran its PCR with 60 Vbeta and 13 Jbeta primers. This table comes from immunoSEQ multiplex PCR, and its TCRdb copy is limited to in-frame clones, with some not included. This sample lists tens of thousands of clones; its ten largest clones have about 1.5%. Concerning this clone itself: The antigen is unknown.

V gave up 4 bases and J gave up 5 bases; unmatched junction bases: 6. CDR3 length equals 14 residues. Germline values: CDR1 LNHDA, CDR2 SQIVND (reference sequence). Sequencing input: PBMCs. This TCR came from a woman in her sixties in good health and CMV-seronegative. The rearrangement uses TRBV19 and TRBJ2-7, with 9 bases identical to TRBD1. This chain's CDR3 is CASSTGTGNDEQYF. The CDR3 DNA reads as TGTGCCAGTAGTACCGGGACAGGGAACGACGAGCAGTACTTC.